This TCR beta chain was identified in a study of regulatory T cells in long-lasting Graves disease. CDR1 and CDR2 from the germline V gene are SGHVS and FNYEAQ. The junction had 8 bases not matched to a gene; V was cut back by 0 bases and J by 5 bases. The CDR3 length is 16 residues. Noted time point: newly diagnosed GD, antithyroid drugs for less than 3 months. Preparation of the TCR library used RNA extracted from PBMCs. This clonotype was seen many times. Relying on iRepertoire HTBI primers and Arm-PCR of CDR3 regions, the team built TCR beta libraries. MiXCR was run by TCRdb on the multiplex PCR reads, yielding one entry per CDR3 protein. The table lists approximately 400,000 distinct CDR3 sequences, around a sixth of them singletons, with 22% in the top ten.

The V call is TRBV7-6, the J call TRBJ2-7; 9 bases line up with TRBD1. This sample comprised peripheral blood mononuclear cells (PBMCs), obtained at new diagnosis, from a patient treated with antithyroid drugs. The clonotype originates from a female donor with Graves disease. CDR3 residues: CASSLAGTGGWDEQYF. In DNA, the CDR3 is TGTGCCAGCAGCTTAGCGGGAACAGGGGGCTGGGACGAGCAGTACTTC.